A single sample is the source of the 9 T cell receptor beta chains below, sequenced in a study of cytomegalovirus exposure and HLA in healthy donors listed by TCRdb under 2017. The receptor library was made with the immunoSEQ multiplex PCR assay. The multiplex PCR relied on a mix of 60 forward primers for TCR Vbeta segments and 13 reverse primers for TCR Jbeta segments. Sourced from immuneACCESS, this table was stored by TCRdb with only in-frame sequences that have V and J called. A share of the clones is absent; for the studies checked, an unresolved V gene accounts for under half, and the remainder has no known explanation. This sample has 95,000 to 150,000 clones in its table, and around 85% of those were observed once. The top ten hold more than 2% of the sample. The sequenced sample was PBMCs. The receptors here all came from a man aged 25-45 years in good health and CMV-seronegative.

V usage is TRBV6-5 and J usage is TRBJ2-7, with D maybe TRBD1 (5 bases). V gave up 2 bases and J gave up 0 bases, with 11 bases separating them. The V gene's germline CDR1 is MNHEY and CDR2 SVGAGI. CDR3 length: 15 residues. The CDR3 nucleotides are TGTGCCAGCAGTTACAGGAAAGACAGCTCCTACGAGCAGTACTTC. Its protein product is CASSYRKDSSYEQYF.

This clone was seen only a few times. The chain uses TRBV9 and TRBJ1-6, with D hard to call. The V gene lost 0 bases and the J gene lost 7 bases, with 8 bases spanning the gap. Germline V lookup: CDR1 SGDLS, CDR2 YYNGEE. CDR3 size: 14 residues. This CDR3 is CASSVVGGNSPLHF. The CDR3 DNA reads TGTGCCAGCAGCGTAGTTGGCGGAAATTCACCCCTCCACTTT.

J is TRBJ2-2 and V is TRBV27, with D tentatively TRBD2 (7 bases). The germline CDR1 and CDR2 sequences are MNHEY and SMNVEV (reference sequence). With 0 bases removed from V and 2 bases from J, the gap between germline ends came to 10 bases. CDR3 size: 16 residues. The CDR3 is CASSLSAGANTGELFF. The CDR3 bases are TGTGCCAGCAGTTTATCGGCGGGGGCCAACACCGGGGAGCTGTTTTTT.

CDR3 sequence reads: CASSGSGGPPTGELFF. CDR3 in DNA: TGCGCCAGCAGCGGAAGCGGGGGCCCACCCACCGGGGAGCTGTTTTTT. The V call is TRBV5-1, the J call TRBJ2-2, with 8 positions matching TRBD2. The CDR3 extends over 16 amino acids. Per the germline V gene, CDR1 is SGHRS and CDR2 is YFSETQ. The J segment lost 4 bases and the V segment lost 4 bases, leaving 9 bases of the junction unmatched.

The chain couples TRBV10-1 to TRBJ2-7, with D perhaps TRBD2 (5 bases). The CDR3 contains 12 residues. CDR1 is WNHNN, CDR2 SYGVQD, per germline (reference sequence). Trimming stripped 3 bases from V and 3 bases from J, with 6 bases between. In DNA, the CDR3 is TGCGCCAGCAGTGATGAGGGCTACGAGCAGTACTTC. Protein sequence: CASSDEGYEQYF.

Written as DNA, the CDR3 is TGTGCCAGCAGCTCCTTCGCTGGGAGCTCCTATAATTCACCCCTCCACTTT. Translated, it gives CASSSFAGSSYNSPLHF. V and J are TRBV5-5 and TRBJ1-6; D is unresolved. There are 17 residues in the CDR3. Per germline, CDR1 SGHKS and CDR2 YYEKEE (reference sequence). V gave up 3 bases and J gave up 0 bases, with 13 bases separating them.

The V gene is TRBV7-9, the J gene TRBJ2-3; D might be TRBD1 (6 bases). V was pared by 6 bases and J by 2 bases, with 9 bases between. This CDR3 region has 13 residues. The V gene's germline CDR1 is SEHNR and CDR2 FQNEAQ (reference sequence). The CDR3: CASRQGSTDTQYF. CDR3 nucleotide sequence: TGTGCCAGCAGACAGGGATCCACAGATACGCAGTATTTT.

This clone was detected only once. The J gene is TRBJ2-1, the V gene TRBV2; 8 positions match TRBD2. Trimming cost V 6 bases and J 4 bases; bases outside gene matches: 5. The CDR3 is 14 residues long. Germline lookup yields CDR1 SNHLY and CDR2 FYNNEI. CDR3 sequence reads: CASRAERGYNEQFF. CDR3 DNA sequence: TGTGCCAGCAGGGCGGAGCGGGGGTACAATGAGCAGTTCTTC.

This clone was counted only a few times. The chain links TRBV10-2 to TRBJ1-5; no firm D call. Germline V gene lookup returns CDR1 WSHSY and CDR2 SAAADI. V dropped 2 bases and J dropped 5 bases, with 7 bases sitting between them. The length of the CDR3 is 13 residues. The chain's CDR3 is CASSEARHQPQHF. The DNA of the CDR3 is TGCGCCAGCAGTGAGGCCAGGCATCAGCCCCAGCATTTT.